This T cell receptor beta chain was sequenced during a study of OX40 agonist ivuxolimab in advanced cancers. Sampling times: baseline, cycle 4 day 1, cycle 7 day 1. Study conclusions and caveats: Averaged across samples, CD8+ T cells carried more expanded clones than CD4+ did.

Here immunoSEQ multiplex PCR was the method, and the copy in TCRdb shows in-frame clones only, minus some. The sample lists approximately 94,000 clones; 75% to 90% were seen once. Remarks on this clone: Its cognate antigen is unknown.

The TCR was taken from an adult with an advanced solid tumor such as melanoma, head and neck, liver or kidney cancer. Material: CD4+ or CD8+ T cells sorted from blood, obtained in a trial of the OX40 agonist ivuxolimab.

CDR3 DNA: TGCGCCAGCAGTCCAGGGGGAGGGGGAGAGACCCAGTACTTC. Translating gives CASSPGGGGETQYF. The genes are TRBV10-2 and TRBJ2-5; D tentatively fits TRBD1 or TRBD2 (7 bases each). Germline CDR1 reads WSHSY; CDR2 reads SAAADI. Trimming took off 5 bases at V and 4 bases at J, with 14 bases between the two ends. This CDR3 is built from 14 residues.